This T cell receptor (beta chain) was found in a study of glioma-infiltrating T cells after dendritic cell vaccination. Study-level background: Autologous tumor lysate-pulsed dendritic cell vaccination was given between the early 2000s and the early 2010s.

Study observations and caveats: Patients with more pretreatment TILs had longer time to progression and survival. Only a small number of patients had complete blood and tumor samples.

Details on this clone: Its antigen is unidentified.

Time point meaning: after dendritic cell vaccination, including at tumor progression/relapse. The PCR used 60 V beta and 13 J beta primers. Here immunoSEQ multiplex PCR was the method, and the copy in TCRdb shows in-frame clones only, minus some. The table lists under 75,000 clones, 85% of them singletons, with about 8.3% in the top ten. The sequence was obtained from a human donor with glioblastoma. The source was blood, collected after dendritic cell vaccination.

CDR3 region: CASSLAGSSYEQYF. Written as DNA, the CDR3 is TGTGCCAGCAGTTTAGCGGGTAGCTCCTACGAGCAGTACTTC. The gene calls are TRBV28 and TRBJ2-7, with a tentative D call TRBD2 (5 bases). Germline V gives CDR1 MDHEN, CDR2 SYDVKM. CDR3 length: 14 residues. The V and J ends lost 2 bases and 0 bases respectively, with 8 bases between them.